This is a list of T cell receptor beta chains from one sample in a study of blood T cell repertoires in COVID-19. Sequencing used immunoSEQ multiplex PCR; TCRdb keeps in-frame clones, though not all of them. Of some 87,000 clones listed, 81% are singletons. The specimen sequenced was peripheral blood. Every receptor here comes from an elderly man with active or convalescent COVID-19. The CDR3 runs from the conserved cysteine through the conserved F or W. A D gene is named only where the DNA matches it firmly. A clone size is listed for some rows: how often the clone was seen (once, few, many), or a class if it is expanded.

size	D	V	J	DNA	CDR3
once	-	TRBV6-2/TRBV6-3	TRBJ2-7	TGTGCCAGCAGTTACTCGAGAGTACCCGCTGGCGAGCAGTACTTC	CASSYSRVPAGEQYF
-	-	TRBV19	TRBJ2-7	TGTGCCAGTAGTAAGGGTGACTGGACAGCCTACGAGCAGTACTTC	CASSKGDWTAYEQYF
-	-	TRBV2	TRBJ1-6	TGTGCCAGCAGTGAATCTCTGATGGGGCTTTATAATTCACCCCTCCACTTT	CASSESLMGLYNSPLHF
-	TRBD1	TRBV19	TRBJ2-7	TGTGCCAGTAGGCCGACAGGGGGCTCCTACGAGCAGTACTTC	CASRPTGGSYEQYF
-	-	TRBV6-6	TRBJ2-5	TGTGCCAGCAGCTCATCACAGGGTGGGGAGACCCAGTACTTC	CASSSSQGGETQYF
many	-	TRBV2	TRBJ2-7	TGTGCCAGCAAACCCCGGGGACAAGGCCGATCCTACGAGCAGTACTTC	CASKPRGQGRSYEQYF
once	TRBD1	TRBV6-4	TRBJ2-4	TGTGCCAGCAGTCCAGGGGGCGGGAACATTCAGTACTTC	CASSPGGGNIQYF
few	-	TRBV6-5	TRBJ1-3	TGTGCCAGCAGTTACTCGGCGGATAGCTCTGGAAACACCATATATTTT	CASSYSADSSGNTIYF
-	TRBD2	TRBV4-1	TRBJ2-1	TGCGCCAGCAGCAGAGCGGGGGCGACCTACAATGAGCAGTTCTTC	CASSRAGATYNEQFF
-	-	TRBV28	TRBJ2-2	TGTGCCAGCAGTTCCGTCCGGACATTGGGCGGGGAGCTGTTTTTT	CASSSVRTLGGELFF
few	TRBD1	TRBV18	TRBJ1-1	TGTGCCAGCTCACGGGGGACAGGAGCAATGAACACTGAAGCTTTCTTT	CASSRGTGAMNTEAFF
-	TRBD1	TRBV7-6	TRBJ2-5	TGTGCCAGCAGCCTCGACAGGGGTAAAGAGACCCAGTACTTC	CASSLDRGKETQYF
-	-	TRBV6-1	TRBJ1-1	TGTGCCAGCAGTGAACAGGGTTCAACCACTGAAGCTTTCTTT	CASSEQGSTTEAFF
-	-	TRBV25-1	TRBJ2-7	TGTGCCAGCAGTGAATCCGGACAGAGATCCTACGAGCAGTACTTC	CASSESGQRSYEQYF
-	-	TRBV5-4	TRBJ2-2	TGTGCCAGCAGCTTGGTGGGACTTACGAACACCGGGGAGCTGTTTTTT	CASSLVGLTNTGELFF
-	TRBD1	TRBV9	TRBJ2-7	TGTGCCAGCAGCCCCGGACAGGCTACGAAGCAGTACTTC	CASSPGQATKQYF
-	-	TRBV11-3	TRBJ2-3	TGTGCCAGCAGCTCGTCTTTCGGGGGTTACACAGATACGCAGTATTTT	CASSSSFGGYTDTQYF
-	-	TRBV20-1	TRBJ2-1	TGCAGTGCCGTTAGAGGCAATGAGCAGTTCTTC	CSAVRGNEQFF
-	TRBD1	TRBV6-5	TRBJ1-1	TGTGCCAGCAGTTATTCCGGGACAGGGACTGAAGCTTTCTTT	CASSYSGTGTEAFF
-	TRBD1	TRBV6-5	TRBJ1-1	TGTGCCAGCAGTTACCTCGGGACAGGGAGGCACACTGAAGCTTTCTTT	CASSYLGTGRHTEAFF
many	-	TRBV30	TRBJ2-3	TGTGCCTGGAGTGTGGGGGGAACAGATACGCAGTATTTT	CAWSVGGTDTQYF
-	-	TRBV14	TRBJ1-2	TGTGCCAGCAGCCAAGGTCCGGGGAAGGCTGGCTACACCTTC	CASSQGPGKAGYTF
-	TRBD2	TRBV5-4	TRBJ2-3	TGTGCCAGCAGCTTGGCGACTAGCGGGGGTCTTACGCAGTATTTT	CASSLATSGGLTQYF
-	-	TRBV12-2	TRBJ2-5	TGTGCAAGGGAGACAGGGCAAGAGACCCAGTACTTC	CARETGQETQYF
-	-	TRBV28	TRBJ1-5	TGTGCCAGCAGTTTAGGGGTGGGGGGGCAGCCCCAGCATTTT	CASSLGVGGQPQHF
-	-	TRBV7-3	TRBJ2-2	TGTGCCAGCAGCTTATTGGGCCAAACCGGGGAGCTGTTTTTT	CASSLLGQTGELFF
-	TRBD2	TRBV14	TRBJ2-5	TGTGCCAGCAGCCCGATGGCGGGGGGACCGTACCAAGAGACCCAGTACTTC	CASSPMAGGPYQETQYF
-	TRBD1	TRBV27	TRBJ1-5	TGTGCCAGCAAACCCCGCGGGACAGCAAGCAATCAGCCCCAGCATTTT	CASKPRGTASNQPQHF
-	-	TRBV23-1	TRBJ2-7	TGCGCCAGCAGTCATCGCTCCAAGACCCGGGTGCTCTACGAGCAGTACTTC	CASSHRSKTRVLYEQYF
-	-	TRBV19	TRBJ1-3	TGTGCCAGTAGTATATCGGGAAGTCCTGGAAACACCATATATTTT	CASSISGSPGNTIYF
once	-	TRBV25-1	TRBJ1-2	TGTGCCAGCAGCTTCCAGGGGAATGGCTACACCTTC	CASSFQGNGYTF
-	-	TRBV19	TRBJ1-1	TGTGCCTCACTTCGAAACACTGAAGCTTTCTTT	CASLRNTEAFF
-	-	TRBV7-2	TRBJ2-7	TGTGCCAGCAGCTTCTCTAGGGGGTCCTACGAGCAGTACTTC	CASSFSRGSYEQYF